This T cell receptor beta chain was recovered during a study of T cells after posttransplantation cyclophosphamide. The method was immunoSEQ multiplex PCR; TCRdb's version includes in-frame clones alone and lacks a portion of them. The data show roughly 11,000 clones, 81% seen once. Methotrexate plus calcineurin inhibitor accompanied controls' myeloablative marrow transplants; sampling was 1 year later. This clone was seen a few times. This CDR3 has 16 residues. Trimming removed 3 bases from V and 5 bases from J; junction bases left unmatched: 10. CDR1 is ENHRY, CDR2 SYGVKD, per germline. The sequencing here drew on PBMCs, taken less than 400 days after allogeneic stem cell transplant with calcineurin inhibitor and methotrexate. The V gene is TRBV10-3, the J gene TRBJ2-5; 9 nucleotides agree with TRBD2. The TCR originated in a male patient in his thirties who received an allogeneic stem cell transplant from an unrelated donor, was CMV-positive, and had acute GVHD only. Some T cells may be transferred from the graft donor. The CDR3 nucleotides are TGTGCCATCAGTGAATTCCCTAGCGGGATATCGGAGACCCAGTACTTC. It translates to CAISEFPSGISETQYF.